The 8 T cell receptor beta chains below all came from one sample that was sequenced in a study of blood T cell repertoires in COVID-19. Libraries were prepared by immunoSEQ multiplex PCR; TCRdb keeps only in-frame clonotypes and omits some of them. The sample records 100,000 to 150,000 clones, nearly 90% being singletons. Specimen: peripheral blood. The receptors come from an elderly woman with acute or convalescent COVID-19.

This clone is a singleton in its sample. V is TRBV3-1 (or the pseudogene TRBV3-2) and J is TRBJ1-3, with D unclear. Germline values: CDR1 LGHDT, CDR2 YNNKEL (reference sequence). This CDR3 is built from 15 residues. The V gene lost 2 bases and the J gene lost 4 bases, with 12 bases spanning the gap. The CDR3 sequence: CASSQTSGWGNTIYF. CDR3 coding DNA: TGTGCCAGCAGCCAAACAAGCGGGTGGGGAAACACCATATATTTT.

This sequence joins TRBV10-3 and TRBJ1-5; weak D call: TRBD1 (6 bases). The CDR3 consists of 16 residues. V lost 9 bases and J 0 bases, leaving 18 bases between the germline ends. The V gene's germline CDR1 is ENHRY and CDR2 SYGVKD. The CDR3 region is CAIPTGTLYSNQPQHF. CDR3 bases: TGTGCCATTCCTACCGGGACACTGTATAGCAATCAGCCCCAGCATTTT.

The chain couples TRBV3-1 (or the pseudogene TRBV3-2) to TRBJ2-2; TRBD1 agrees at 8 bases. J gave up 8 bases and V 1 base, and 3 bases lay outside the gene matches. Per germline, CDR1 LGHDT and CDR2 YNNKEL (reference sequence). The CDR3 covers 14 residues. For the CDR3, the DNA is TGTGCCAGCAGCCAAGGGACAGGGTCTGGGGAGCTGTTTTTT. Translating gives CASSQGTGSGELFF.

This clone turned up a few times. The chain joins TRBV19 to TRBJ1-5; no clear D gene. Trimming pared 4 bases from V and 2 bases from J, leaving 9 bases between. Germline CDR1 and CDR2: LNHDA and SQIVND (reference sequence). The CDR3 is made up of 14 amino acids. CDR3 residues: CASSTIVGNQPQHF. In DNA form, the CDR3 reads TGTGCCAGTAGTACAATAGTGGGCAATCAGCCCCAGCATTTT.

This chain joins TRBV5-1 and TRBJ1-6, with TRBD1 matching over 7 bases. V shed 2 bases, J shed 8 bases, and the junction held 7 bases outside the gene matches. Germline-derived CDR1 and CDR2 are SGHRS and YFSETQ. The CDR3 is 15 residues long. CDR3 bases: TGCGCCAGCAGCTTTATGACAGGGTTGGATTCACCCCTCCACTTT. It is translated as CASSFMTGLDSPLHF.

V and J are TRBV19 and TRBJ2-5, with TRBD1 as a possible D gene (8 bases). Germline values: CDR1 LNHDA, CDR2 SQIVND (reference sequence). Trimming cost V 7 bases and J 5 bases, with 17 bases left between them. This CDR3 is built from 14 residues. The CDR3 is CASTRQGRGETQYF. CDR3 nucleotides: TGTGCCAGTACCCGACAGGGGAGGGGGGAGACCCAGTACTTC.

The chain employs TRBV27 and TRBJ1-2; 8 bases match TRBD1. CDR3 length equals 15 residues. Per germline, CDR1 MNHEY and CDR2 SMNVEV (reference sequence). Unmatched junction bases numbered 8, after V lost 4 bases and J lost 4 bases. The CDR3 nucleotides read TGTGCCAGCAGTTCCGGACAGGGATTCAGCTATGGCTACACCTTC. Its protein is CASSSGQGFSYGYTF.

The V and J genes are TRBV7-8 and TRBJ1-2; the match to TRBD1 covers 7 bases. Germline CDR1 and CDR2: SGHVS and FQNEAQ. V shed 2 bases, J shed 1 base, and the junction held 4 bases outside the gene matches. The CDR3 totals 15 residues. DNA of the CDR3: TGTGCCAGCAGCTTATTTACAGGGGTTAACTATGGCTACACCTTC. Its protein is CASSLFTGVNYGYTF.